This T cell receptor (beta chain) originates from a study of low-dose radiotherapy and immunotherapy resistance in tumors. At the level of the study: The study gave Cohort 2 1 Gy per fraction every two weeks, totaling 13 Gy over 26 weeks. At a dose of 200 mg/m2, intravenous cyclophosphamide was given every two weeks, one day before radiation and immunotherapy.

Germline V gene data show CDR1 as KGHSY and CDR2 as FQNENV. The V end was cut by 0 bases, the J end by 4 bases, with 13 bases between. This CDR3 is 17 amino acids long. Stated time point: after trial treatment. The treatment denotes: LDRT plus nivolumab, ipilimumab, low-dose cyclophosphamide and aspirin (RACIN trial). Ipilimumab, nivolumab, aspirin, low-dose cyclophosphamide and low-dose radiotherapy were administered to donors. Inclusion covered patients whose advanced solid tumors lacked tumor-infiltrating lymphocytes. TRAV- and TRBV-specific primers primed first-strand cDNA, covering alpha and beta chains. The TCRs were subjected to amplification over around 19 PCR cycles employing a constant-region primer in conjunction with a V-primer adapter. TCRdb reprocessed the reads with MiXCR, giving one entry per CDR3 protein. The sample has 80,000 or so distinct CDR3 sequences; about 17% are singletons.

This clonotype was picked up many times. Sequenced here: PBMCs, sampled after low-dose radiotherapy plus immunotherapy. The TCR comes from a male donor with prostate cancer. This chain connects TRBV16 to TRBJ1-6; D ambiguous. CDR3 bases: TGTGCCAGCAGCCAATCGGGTCCGGGCCAGTATAATTCACCCCTCCACTTT. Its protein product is CASSQSGPGQYNSPLHF.